This T cell receptor beta chain was captured by sequencing in a study of metastatic and nonmetastatic thyroid tumors. Study observations and caveats: Benign nodules reportedly had significantly lower TCR beta diversity than malignant thyroid tumors in blood and tumor.

Among the patients, none had received any treatment before thyroid surgery. With MiXCR, TCRdb reprocessed the PCR reads. The repertoire holds some 25,000 clones, with 22% as singletons. This clone was seen many times. Its antigen is currently unknown. V shed 7 bases and J shed 1 base, with 11 bases lying between them. Germline lookup yields CDR1 MNHNS and CDR2 SASEGT. The CDR3 extends over 14 amino acids. Sequencing used blood. The chain links TRBV6-1 to TRBJ2-1; D unclear. The source of this sequence is a female donor with papillary thyroid cancer or a benign thyroid nodule (not recorded which). Some clones in this sample may be carry-over from other donors' samples. As DNA, the CDR3 is TGTGCCAGCACCGGTTATCCGTCCTACAATGAGCAGTTCTTC. Encoded protein: CASTGYPSYNEQFF.